The 22 T cell receptor beta chains reported below all come from one sample, sequenced in a study of blood T cell repertoires in COVID-19 (TCRdb year 2020). Library preparation employed the immunoSEQ multiplex PCR assay. This immuneACCESS table, as held by TCRdb, lists in-frame sequences with V and J called but not all clones. Of the missing ones, under half trace to an unresolved V gene in checked studies; the others have no known cause. Across this sample there are about 210,000 clones, with more than 70% seen only once. 4.3% of the sample rests with the top ten. The sample taken for sequencing was PBMCs or T cells enriched from blood (not recorded which). The receptors shown here come from a man aged 25-45 years with acute COVID-19.

This clone was observed once. The V gene is TRBV5-6, the J gene TRBJ1-1; D is undetermined. Germline CDR1 and CDR2: SGHDT and YYEEEE. V was clipped by 0 bases and J by 3 bases, with 6 bases between them. The CDR3 sequence is 13 residues long. CDR3: CASSLELDTEAFF. The CDR3 DNA reads TGTGCCAGCAGCTTGGAACTGGACACTGAAGCTTTCTTT.

The chain joins TRBV2 to TRBJ1-5; D possibly corresponds to TRBD1 (5 bases). The CDR3 consists of 14 residues. CDR1 and CDR2 from the germline V gene are SNHLY and FYNNEI. V lost 3 bases and J lost 5, with 11 bases in between. CDR3 in amino acids: CASSDSQEDQPQHF. For the CDR3, the DNA is TGTGCCAGCAGTGATTCACAGGAAGATCAGCCCCAGCATTTT.

This chain links TRBV18 with TRBJ1-2; a weak D match, TRBD1 (5 bases). The germline V and J ends were trimmed by 2 bases and 6 bases, with 13 bases remaining between them. Per the germline V gene, CDR1 is KGHSH and CDR2 is LQKENI. The CDR3 contains 14 residues. As DNA, the CDR3 is TGTGCCAGCTCACCATTGGCGACAGCTAATGGCTACACCTTC. Translated: CASSPLATANGYTF. The complete variable domain, with remaining parts taken from reference TRBV18 and TRBJ1-2, reads NAGVMQNPRHLVRRRGQEARLRCSPMKGHSHVYWYRQLPEEGLKFMVYLQKENIIDESGMPKERFSAEFPKEGPSILRIQQVVRGDSAAYFCASSPLATANGYTFGSGTRLTVV.

The rearrangement joins TRBV4-2 to TRBJ2-1; D may be TRBD1 (6 bases). This CDR3 is 16 amino acids long. The ends were cut back, 0 bases at V and 6 bases at J, with 15 bases in the middle. Germline assignment: CDR1 LGHNA and CDR2 YNFKEQ. The CDR3 loop reads CASSQELGAGANEQFF. The CDR3 DNA sequence: TGTGCCAGCAGCCAAGAGCTGGGGGCCGGGGCCAATGAGCAGTTCTTC.

The CDR3 spells CASTSPRGAQDYGYTF. CDR3 DNA: TGTGCCAGTACCTCCCCCCGGGGGGCGCAGGACTATGGCTACACCTTC. This chain joins TRBV19 and TRBJ1-2, with a possible D match to TRBD1 (6 bases). This CDR3 has 16 amino acids. The V gene lost 7 bases and the J gene lost 3 bases, with 21 bases spanning the gap. Germline loops: CDR1 LNHDA, CDR2 SQIVND (reference sequence).

V usage is TRBV28 and J usage is TRBJ2-7; possibly TRBD1 for D (6 bases). The V end lost 5 bases, the J end lost 3 bases, and 14 bases lay between the germline ends. Germline V lookup: CDR1 MDHEN, CDR2 SYDVKM. This CDR3 region has 14 residues. CDR3 DNA sequence: TGTGCCAGCAGTCCCTCCGGGACATTCTACGAGCAGTACTTC. Amino acids: CASSPSGTFYEQYF.

The CDR3 DNA reads as TGTGCCAGCAGCCGTTTAAGAGGACAGGGGGGCTCCTACGAGCAGTACTTC. This gives the protein CASSRLRGQGGSYEQYF. The rearrangement joins TRBV27 to TRBJ2-7; 10 bases align to TRBD1. The germline V gene has CDR1 MNHEY and CDR2 SMNVEV (reference sequence). V shed 6 bases and J 0 bases; nucleotides not matched to a gene: 11. CDR3 size: 17 residues.

On this clone itself: The junction differs from germline at one of its ends, possibly a read error. V gene TRBV5-5 combines with J gene TRBJ2-5, with TRBD1 as a possible D gene (6 bases). Germline-derived CDR1 and CDR2 are SGHKS and YYEKEE (reference sequence). CDR3 length: 16 amino acids. CDR3 DNA: TGTGCCAGCAGCTCTGGGTACAGGGCCACCCAAGGGACCCAGTACTTC. This sequence encodes CASSSGYRATQGTQYF.

CDR3 in DNA: TGTGCCAGCAGCCCGCGATCGGGACAGTCGAACACTGAAGCTTTCTTT. Protein product: CASSPRSGQSNTEAFF. This rearrangement joins TRBV9 to TRBJ1-1; 7 bases agree with TRBD1. V lost 4 bases and J lost 1; bases outside the gene matches: 10. The CDR3 runs 16 residues. Germline CDR1 SGDLS, CDR2 YYNGEE.

This clone was found a few times. The J gene is TRBJ1-6, the V gene TRBV3-1 (or the pseudogene TRBV3-2), with D possibly being TRBD1 (5 bases). This CDR3 is built from 14 residues. The germline V and J ends were trimmed by 0 bases and 10 bases, with 10 bases remaining between them. The germline V gene has CDR1 LGHDT and CDR2 YNNKEL (reference sequence). CDR3 DNA sequence: TGTGCCAGCAGCCAAGACTCAGGGCGGTCACCCCTCCACTTT. Amino acid sequence: CASSQDSGRSPLHF.

This clone was seen only once. The chain links TRBV5-1 to TRBJ2-7, with a weak D call TRBD2 (5 bases). Germline-derived CDR1 and CDR2 are SGHRS and YFSETQ. CDR3 length equals 14 residues. The V gene lost 2 bases and the J gene lost 0 bases, with 9 bases spanning the gap. In nucleotides, the CDR3 is TGCGCCAGCAGCTTCGGGGTCTCCTCCTACGAGCAGTACTTC. Amino acid sequence: CASSFGVSSYEQYF.

This chain links TRBV10-2 with TRBJ1-6; a weak D match, TRBD1 (5 bases). V lost 6 bases and J 4 bases, leaving 7 bases between the germline ends. Germline V gene lookup returns CDR1 WSHSY and CDR2 SAAADI. The CDR3 has 13 residues. The CDR3 loop reads CASRAGYNSPLHF. CDR3 sequence (DNA): TGCGCCAGCAGGGCAGGGTATAATTCACCCCTCCACTTT.

This chain uses TRBV5-5 with TRBJ2-3; possible D gene TRBD1, 5 bases. The V gene lost 6 bases and the J gene lost 2 bases, with 7 bases spanning the gap. The CDR3 consists of 12 residues. The germline V gene encodes CDR1 SGHKS and CDR2 YYEKEE (reference sequence). The DNA for the CDR3 is TGTGCCAGCACAGGGCTCACAGATACGCAGTATTTT. It yields the protein CASTGLTDTQYF.

The genes are TRBV7-9 and TRBJ1-2; D uncertain. The CDR3 sequence is 10 residues long. V was clipped by 2 bases and J by 14 bases, with 9 bases between them. Germline CDR1 reads SEHNR; CDR2 reads FQNEAQ (reference sequence). Here the CDR3 DNA reads TGTGCCAGCAGCTTACGTGAGAGTACCTTC. It encodes CASSLRESTF.

This chain uses TRBV5-1 with TRBJ1-4, with D maybe TRBD1 (5 bases). Deletions cut 5 bases from V and 0 bases from J, with 11 bases between. Germline loops: CDR1 SGHRS, CDR2 YFSETQ. The CDR3 runs 15 residues. As DNA, the CDR3 is TGCGCCAGCAGACCCGACAGTGCAACTAATGAAAAACTGTTTTTT. This gives the protein CASRPDSATNEKLFF.

The chain has TRBV3-1 (or the pseudogene TRBV3-2) and TRBJ2-1, with 9 bases that match TRBD2. CDR3 size: 14 residues. CDR1 is LGHDT, CDR2 YNNKEL, per germline (reference sequence). V lost 1 base to trimming and J lost 9 bases; unmatched junction nucleotides: 4. The CDR3 is CASSQASGVSEQFF. The CDR3 nucleotides read TGTGCCAGCAGCCAAGCTAGCGGGGTCAGTGAGCAGTTCTTC.

This clone was recorded only once. The chain links TRBV5-1 to TRBJ2-1; weak D call: TRBD1 (6 bases). The CDR3 runs 15 residues. Germline loops: CDR1 SGHRS, CDR2 YFSETQ. The V end was cut by 2 bases, the J end by 0 bases, with 9 bases between. CDR3 sequence (DNA): TGCGCCAGCAGCTTACAGGGACCCTCCTACAATGAGCAGTTCTTC. Encoded protein: CASSLQGPSYNEQFF.

The gene calls are TRBV18 and TRBJ2-4; 9 positions match TRBD1. Per germline, CDR1 KGHSH and CDR2 LQKENI. CDR3 length: 15 amino acids. The V segment lost 0 bases and the J segment 6 bases; nucleotides outside the gene matches: 3. CDR3 DNA: TGTGCCAGCTCACCACCTATGGGACAGGGAAACATTCAGTACTTC. Translating it yields CASSPPMGQGNIQYF.

This clone came up once. The genes are TRBV7-2 and TRBJ1-1, with 7 bases matching TRBD1. This CDR3 comprises 14 residues. The germline gives CDR1 SGHTA, CDR2 FQGNSA. V was clipped by 3 bases and J by 2 bases; unmatched bases: 3. This CDR3 reads CASSFQGGNTEAFF. The CDR3 DNA reads as TGTGCCAGCAGCTTCCAGGGGGGCAACACTGAAGCTTTCTTT.

The chain has TRBV30 and TRBJ2-7; 8 positions agree with TRBD1. Trimming cost V 5 bases and J 3 bases; bases outside gene matches: 0. Germline CDR1 GTSNPN, CDR2 SVGIG (reference sequence). The CDR3 runs 11 residues. The CDR3 sequence: CAWDRGYEQYF. CDR3 coding DNA: TGTGCCTGGGACAGGGGCTACGAGCAGTACTTC.

The genes are TRBV7-2 and TRBJ2-3; possibly TRBD2 for D (5 bases). Deletions cut 3 bases from V and 0 bases from J, with 13 bases between. This CDR3 contains 16 residues. The germline gives CDR1 SGHTA, CDR2 FQGNSA. In DNA form, the CDR3 reads TGTGCCAGCAGCTTGTGGACGAGGGTCAGCACAGATACGCAGTATTTT. Its translation: CASSLWTRVSTDTQYF.

The V and J genes are TRBV2 and TRBJ2-3, with TRBD1 matching over 7 bases. Per the germline V gene, CDR1 is SNHLY and CDR2 is FYNNEI. The CDR3 contains 14 residues. With V trimmed by 9 bases and J by 2 bases, 8 bases remained unmatched. CDR3 sequence (DNA): TGTGCCAGTACACAGGGGATTTTCACAGATACGCAGTATTTT. It is translated as CASTQGIFTDTQYF.